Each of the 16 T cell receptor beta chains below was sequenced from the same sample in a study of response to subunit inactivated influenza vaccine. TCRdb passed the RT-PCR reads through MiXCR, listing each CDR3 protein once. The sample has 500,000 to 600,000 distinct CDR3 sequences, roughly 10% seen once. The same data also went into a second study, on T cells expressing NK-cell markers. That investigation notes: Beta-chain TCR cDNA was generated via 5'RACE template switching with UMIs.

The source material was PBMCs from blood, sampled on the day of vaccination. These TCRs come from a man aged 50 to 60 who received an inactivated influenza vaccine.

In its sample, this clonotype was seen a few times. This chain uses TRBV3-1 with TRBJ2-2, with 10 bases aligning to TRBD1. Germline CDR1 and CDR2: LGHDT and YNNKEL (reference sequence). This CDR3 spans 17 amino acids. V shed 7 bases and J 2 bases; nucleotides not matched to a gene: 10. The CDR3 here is CASIPGQGSFNTGELFF. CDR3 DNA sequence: TGTGCCAGCATTCCGGGACAGGGGAGTTTTAACACCGGGGAGCTGTTTTTT.

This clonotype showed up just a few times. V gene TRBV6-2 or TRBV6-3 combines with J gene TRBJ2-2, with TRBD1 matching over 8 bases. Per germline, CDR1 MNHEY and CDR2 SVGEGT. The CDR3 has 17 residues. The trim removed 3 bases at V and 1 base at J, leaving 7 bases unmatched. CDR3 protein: CASSYTRTGLNTGELFF. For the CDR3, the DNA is TGTGCCAGCAGTTATACCCGGACAGGGTTGAACACCGGGGAGCTGTTTTTT.

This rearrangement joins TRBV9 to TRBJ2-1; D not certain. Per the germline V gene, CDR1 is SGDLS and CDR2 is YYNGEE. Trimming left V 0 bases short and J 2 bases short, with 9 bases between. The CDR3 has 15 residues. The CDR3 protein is CASSVAAAPYNEQFF. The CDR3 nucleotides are TGTGCCAGCAGCGTAGCAGCAGCCCCCTACAATGAGCAGTTCTTC.

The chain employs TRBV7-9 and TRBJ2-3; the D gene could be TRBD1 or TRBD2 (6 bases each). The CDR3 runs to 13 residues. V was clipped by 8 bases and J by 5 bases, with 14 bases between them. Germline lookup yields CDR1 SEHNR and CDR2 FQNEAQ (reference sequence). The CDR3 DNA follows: TGTGCCAGCGATCGGGGGCCGGTAGATACGCAGTATTTT. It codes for CASDRGPVDTQYF.

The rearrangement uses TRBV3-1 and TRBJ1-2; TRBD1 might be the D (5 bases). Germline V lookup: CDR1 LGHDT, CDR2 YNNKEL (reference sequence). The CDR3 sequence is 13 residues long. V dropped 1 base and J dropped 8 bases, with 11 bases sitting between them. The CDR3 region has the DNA TGTGCCAGCAGCCAAGTCCCGGGGGGAGGCTACACCTTC. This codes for CASSQVPGGGYTF.

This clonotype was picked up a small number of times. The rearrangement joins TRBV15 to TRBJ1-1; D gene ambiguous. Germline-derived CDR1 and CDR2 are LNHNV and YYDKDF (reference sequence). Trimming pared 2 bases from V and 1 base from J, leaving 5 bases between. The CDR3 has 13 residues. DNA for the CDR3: TGTGCCACCAGCAGACAGGAGAACACTGAAGCTTTCTTT. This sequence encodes CATSRQENTEAFF.

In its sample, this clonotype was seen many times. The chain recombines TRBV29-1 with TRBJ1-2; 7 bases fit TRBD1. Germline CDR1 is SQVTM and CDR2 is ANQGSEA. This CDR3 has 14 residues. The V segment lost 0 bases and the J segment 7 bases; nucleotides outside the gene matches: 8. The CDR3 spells CSVEEGETGSGYTF. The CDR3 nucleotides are TGCAGCGTTGAAGAGGGGGAGACAGGGAGTGGCTACACCTTC.

Written as DNA, the CDR3 is TGTGCCAGCAGCGTAAGTGGGCTAGCGGGACAGCAGTTCTTC. Translation: CASSVSGLAGQQFF. The V call is TRBV9, the J call TRBJ2-1; 9 positions match TRBD2. CDR1 is SGDLS and CDR2 is YYNGEE in the germline V gene. The CDR3 has 14 residues. V trimming: 1 base; J trimming: 11 bases; junction bases outside the gene matches: 7. Full variable domain (missing parts from reference TRBV9 and TRBJ2-1): DSGVTQTPKHLITATGQRVTLRCSPRSGDLSVYWYQQSLDQGLQFLIQYYNGEERAKGNILERFSAQQFPDLHSELNLSSLELGDSALYFCASSVSGLAGQQFFGPGTRLTVL.

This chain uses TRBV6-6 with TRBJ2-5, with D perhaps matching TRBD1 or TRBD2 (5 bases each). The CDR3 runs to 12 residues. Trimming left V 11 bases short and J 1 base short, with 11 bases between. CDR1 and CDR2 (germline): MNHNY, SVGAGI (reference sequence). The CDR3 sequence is CAGGTAQETQYF. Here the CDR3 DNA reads TGTGCCGGTGGGACGGCCCAAGAGACCCAGTACTTC.

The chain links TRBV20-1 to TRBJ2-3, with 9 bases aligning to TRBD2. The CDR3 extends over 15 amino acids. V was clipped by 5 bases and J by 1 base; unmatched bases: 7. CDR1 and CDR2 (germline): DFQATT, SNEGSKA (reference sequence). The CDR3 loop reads CSAAGGRRGTDTQYF. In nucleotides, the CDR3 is TGCAGTGCTGCGGGAGGGCGAAGGGGCACAGATACGCAGTATTTT.

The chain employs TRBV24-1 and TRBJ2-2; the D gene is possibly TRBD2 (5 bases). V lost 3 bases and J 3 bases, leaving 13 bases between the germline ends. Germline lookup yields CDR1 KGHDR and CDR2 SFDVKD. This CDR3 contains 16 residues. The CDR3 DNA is TGTGCCACCAGTGATAAATGGAGCGGCTACACCGGGGAGCTGTTTTTT. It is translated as CATSDKWSGYTGELFF.

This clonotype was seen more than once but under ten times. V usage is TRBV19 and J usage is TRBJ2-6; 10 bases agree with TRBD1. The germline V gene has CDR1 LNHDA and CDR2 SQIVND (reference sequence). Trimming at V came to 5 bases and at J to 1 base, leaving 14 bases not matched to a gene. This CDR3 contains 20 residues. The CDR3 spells CASSRSRRQGAGSGANVLTF. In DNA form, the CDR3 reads TGTGCCAGTAGTCGCAGTAGGAGACAGGGGGCGGGATCTGGGGCCAACGTCCTGACTTTC.

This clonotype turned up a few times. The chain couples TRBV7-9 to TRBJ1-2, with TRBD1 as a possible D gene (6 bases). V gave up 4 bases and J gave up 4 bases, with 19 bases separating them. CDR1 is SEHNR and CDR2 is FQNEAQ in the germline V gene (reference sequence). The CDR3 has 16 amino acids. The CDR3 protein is CASSSGTRGISYGYTF. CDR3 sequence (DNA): TGTGCCAGCAGCTCCGGGACAAGGGGAATTAGCTATGGCTACACCTTC.

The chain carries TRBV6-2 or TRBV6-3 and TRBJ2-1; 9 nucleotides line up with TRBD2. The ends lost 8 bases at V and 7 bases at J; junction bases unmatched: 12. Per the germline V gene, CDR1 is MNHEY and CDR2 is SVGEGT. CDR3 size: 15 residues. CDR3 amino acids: CASGIAGAASNEQFF. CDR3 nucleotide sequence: TGTGCCAGCGGAATAGCGGGGGCAGCCTCGAATGAGCAGTTCTTC.

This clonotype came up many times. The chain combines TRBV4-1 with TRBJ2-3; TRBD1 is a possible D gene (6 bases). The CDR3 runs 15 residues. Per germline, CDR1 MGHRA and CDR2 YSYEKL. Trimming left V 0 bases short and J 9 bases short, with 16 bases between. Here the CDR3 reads CASSQDHREGWTQYF. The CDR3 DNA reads TGCGCCAGCAGCCAAGATCACAGGGAAGGTTGGACGCAGTATTTT.

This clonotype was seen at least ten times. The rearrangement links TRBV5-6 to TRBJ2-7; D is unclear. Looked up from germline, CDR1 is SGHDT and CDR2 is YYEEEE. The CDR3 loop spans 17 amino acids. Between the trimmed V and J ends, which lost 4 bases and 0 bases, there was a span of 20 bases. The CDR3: CASSKALTNPSSYEQYF. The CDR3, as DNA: TGTGCCAGCAGCAAGGCTCTTACGAACCCGAGCTCCTACGAGCAGTACTTC.